This is a list of T cell receptor beta chains from one sample in a study of tumor-infiltrating lymphocytes in localized non-small cell lung cancer. Profiling relied on immunoSEQ multiplex PCR, and the TCRdb table lists in-frame clones only, not all of them. The table includes about 16,000 clones, around two thirds detected once. Material: lung tumor tissue. These receptors were taken from a human donor with non-small cell lung cancer. Both conserved end residues are part of each CDR3. D genes are given only for firm matches. Expanded clones get a size class; other rows say once, few or many, or leave the size out.

cdr3_length	v_call	d_call	j_call	clone_size	cdr3_nt	cdr3_aa
14	TRBV18	TRBD1	TRBJ2-7	-	TGTGCCAGCTCACCCGGGACAGGGGCCTACGAGCAGTACTTC	CASSPGTGAYEQYF
16	TRBV4-1	-	TRBJ2-5	-	TGCGCCAGCAGCCCTCGCTGGAGCGCTCTCCAAGAGACCCAGTACTTC	CASSPRWSALQETQYF
15	TRBV12-5	-	TRBJ1-2	-	TGTGCTAGTGGTTTTAATCTCAGGGCGGATTTGGGCTACACCTTC	CASGFNLRADLGYTF
15	TRBV4-2	-	TRBJ1-1	-	TGTGCCAGCAGCCCCGGGTACGGGGAAGGCACTGAAGCTTTCTTT	CASSPGYGEGTEAFF
15	TRBV4-2	TRBD1	TRBJ1-1	-	TGTGCCAGCAGCCTAATGACAGGGGCTAACACTGAAGCTTTCTTT	CASSLMTGANTEAFF
15	TRBV6-6	TRBD1	TRBJ1-1	-	TGTGCCAGCAGTTACACGACAGGGGATGACACTGAAGCTTTCTTT	CASSYTTGDDTEAFF
13	TRBV7-9	-	TRBJ2-1	-	TGTGCCAGCAGCTTCCCTAGCAGTAATGAGCAGTTCTTC	CASSFPSSNEQFF
13	TRBV7-6	-	TRBJ2-7	-	TGTGCCAGCAGCTTAGGACTACTCTACGAGCAGTACTTC	CASSLGLLYEQYF
14	TRBV9	-	TRBJ2-5	-	TGTGCCAGCAGCGTAAGGGGAGAAGCTGAGACCCAGTACTTC	CASSVRGEAETQYF
15	TRBV19	TRBD2	TRBJ2-7	few	TGTGCCAGTAGTAGAGTACTAGCGGTTGTCTACGAGCAGTACTTC	CASSRVLAVVYEQYF
16	TRBV19	TRBD2	TRBJ2-1	-	TGTGCCAGTAGTTCCGGGGGAGCGGGAGGGGCCAATGAGCAGTTCTTC	CASSSGGAGGANEQFF
16	TRBV27	TRBD2	TRBJ2-7	-	TGTGCCAGCACCAAAACCTCTGTTGCGGGGGTATACGAGCAGTACTTC	CASTKTSVAGVYEQYF
16	TRBV6-1	TRBD1	TRBJ1-2	-	TGTGCCATCAGTGAAACGAGCGGACAGGGGGACTATGGCTACACCTTC	CAISETSGQGDYGYTF
16	TRBV4-3	-	TRBJ2-7	-	TGCGCCAGCAGCCAAGCCTTTTCGGAGATAGCCTACGAGCAGTACTTC	CASSQAFSEIAYEQYF
17	TRBV7-9	-	TRBJ2-1	-	TGTGCCAGCAGCTTAATTCGGACTAAACGGGTCTACAATGAGCAGTTCTTC	CASSLIRTKRVYNEQFF
14	TRBV10-3	-	TRBJ1-2	few	TGTGCCATCAGCCCCGGACAGTGGAGCTATGGCTACACCTTC	CAISPGQWSYGYTF
12	TRBV7-9	-	TRBJ2-7	few	TGTGCCAGCAGCTTAGCCGGGACTCTGCAGTACTTC	CASSLAGTLQYF
12	TRBV19	-	TRBJ1-5	medium-sized	TGTGCCAGTCGGGCCCCCTCGGGGCCCCAGCATTTT	CASRAPSGPQHF
17	TRBV7-8	-	TRBJ2-3	few	TGTGCCAGCAGCTTAGTGGGGGGCCCCTTTAGCACAGATACGCAGTATTTT	CASSLVGGPFSTDTQYF
15	TRBV2	-	TRBJ1-4	few	TGTGCCAGCAGTTTAAGGACAGACGGTAATGAAAAACTGTTTTTT	CASSLRTDGNEKLFF
13	TRBV5-1	-	TRBJ1-2	few	TGCGCCAGCAGCATAGACACAAACTATGGCTACACCTTC	CASSIDTNYGYTF
18	TRBV12-2	-	TRBJ2-5	-	TGTGCAAGTCGCTTAGGGAGGATAGGGGGAGGGCCAGGGGAGACCCAGTACTTC	CASRLGRIGGGPGETQYF
15	TRBV27	TRBD1	TRBJ1-1	-	TGTGCCAGCAGCACCGGGACAGGGACCCACACTGAAGCTTTCTTT	CASSTGTGTHTEAFF
14	TRBV6-1	TRBD1	TRBJ2-7	few	TGTGCCTTAGCAGCCGGGACAGGGGGAGACGAGCAGTACTTC	CALAAGTGGDEQYF
12	TRBV6-1	-	TRBJ2-7	-	TGTGCCAGCAGTAGGGACTCCTCCAGGGCCTACTTC	CASSRDSSRAYF
15	TRBV6-5	TRBD1	TRBJ1-5	-	TGTGCCAGCAGACCTACAGGGGGTGACAATCAGCCCCAGCATTTT	CASRPTGGDNQPQHF
14	TRBV9	TRBD1	TRBJ1-1	-	TGTGCCAGCAGCCCACGTCAGGGGGGGGCTGAAGCTTTCTTT	CASSPRQGGAEAFF
16	TRBV19	TRBD2	TRBJ2-1	-	TGTGCCAGTAGTATCTTAGCGGGAAGCTCCTACAATGAGCAGTTCTTC	CASSILAGSSYNEQFF
11	TRBV6-1	-	TRBJ2-7	medium-sized	TGTGCCAGCAGTGCCCACTACGAGCAGTACTTC	CASSAHYEQYF
16	TRBV12-5	-	TRBJ2-4	-	TGTGCTAGTGGTTTGGCTACCACAGGGACCAAAAACATTCAGTACTTC	CASGLATTGTKNIQYF
15	TRBV27	-	TRBJ2-7	-	TGTGCCAGCAGCCGTAACCCGGGCCTACCCTACGAGCAGTACTTC	CASSRNPGLPYEQYF
17	TRBV9	TRBD1	TRBJ2-5	-	TGTGCCAGCAGCGTGGCGAGGACAGGGGGCGTCCAAGAGACCCAGTACTTC	CASSVARTGGVQETQYF
14	TRBV30	-	TRBJ2-3	-	TGTGCCTGGAGTGTGGGGAGTACGACAGATACGCAGTATTTT	CAWSVGSTTDTQYF
16	TRBV10-2	TRBD1	TRBJ1-3	few	TGCGCCAGCAGTTACAATGGACAGGCAACTGGAAACACCATATATTTT	CASSYNGQATGNTIYF
11	TRBV9	-	TRBJ1-2	few	TGTGCCAGCAGCGTAGGTGGGGAGCTCGCCTTC	CASSVGGELAF
15	TRBV30	TRBD1	TRBJ1-5	-	TGTGCCTGGAGTCCCTCCGGGACAGGGTACCAGCCCCAGCATTTT	CAWSPSGTGYQPQHF
14	TRBV18	-	TRBJ1-5	-	TGTGCCAGCTCATCCCGGGACAAGAATCAGCCCCAGCATTTT	CASSSRDKNQPQHF
15	TRBV7-9	-	TRBJ1-1	hyperexpanded	TGTGCCAGCAGCTTATCTGCAGGGGTCAACACTGAAGCTTTCTTT	CASSLSAGVNTEAFF
15	TRBV7-9	-	TRBJ1-1	-	TGTGCCAGCAGCCAAGATTCGGACGGACTAGCTCAAGCTTTCTTT	CASSQDSDGLAQAFF